This entry lists 22 T cell receptor beta chains sequenced from one sample in a study of metastatic and nonmetastatic thyroid tumors. Thyroid surgery was preceded by no treatment in any patient. TCRdb re-called the PCR reads through MiXCR. The profile shows approximately 17,000 clones, roughly 17% of them singletons. Sequencing input: blood. The origin of the receptors is a male donor with papillary thyroid cancer or a benign thyroid nodule (not recorded which). Some clones in this sample may be carry-over from other donors' samples.

This clone was counted ten times or more. The chain is built from TRBV5-1 and TRBJ2-5; 10 nucleotides line up with TRBD2. Germline V lookup: CDR1 SGHRS, CDR2 YFSETQ. The CDR3 is made up of 15 amino acids. The J segment lost 5 bases and the V segment lost 3 bases, leaving 7 bases of the junction unmatched. Written as DNA, the CDR3 is TGCGCCAGCAGCTCAGGGACTAGCGTGGGGGAGACCCAGTACTTC. This encodes CASSSGTSVGETQYF. Full variable domain (remainder filled in from reference TRBV5-1 and TRBJ2-5): KAGVTQTPRYLIKTRGQQVTLSCSPISGHRSVSWYQQTPGQGLQFLFEYFSETQRNKGNFPGRFSGRQFSNSRSEMNVSTLELGDSALYLCASSSGTSVGETQYFGPGTRLLVL.

In this sample, this clone turned up many times. The CDR3 is CSVAGRMNTEAFF. As DNA, the CDR3 is TGCAGCGTTGCGGGACGGATGAACACTGAAGCTTTCTTT. This chain links TRBV29-1 with TRBJ1-1; perhaps TRBD1 as D (5 bases). Trimming removed 4 bases at V and 0 bases at J, with 9 bases between. CDR3 length: 13 amino acids. The germline CDR1 and CDR2 sequences are SQVTM and ANQGSEA.

J is TRBJ2-7 and V is TRBV20-1, with unresolved D. Trimming shortened V by 0 bases and J by 3 bases, and 15 bases separated the two germline ends. CDR1 is DFQATT and CDR2 is SNEGSKA in the germline V gene (reference sequence). CDR3 length equals 15 residues. DNA for the CDR3: TGCAGTGCTAGAGAGGTAGGCAGGCCATACTACGAGCAGTACTTC. It encodes CSAREVGRPYYEQYF.

This clone was counted ten times or more. The chain recombines TRBV19 with TRBJ1-2; weak D call: TRBD1 (5 bases). V gave up 3 bases and J gave up 1 base, with 12 bases separating them. The CDR3 consists of 15 residues. CDR1 and CDR2 from the germline V gene are LNHDA and SQIVND (reference sequence). The DNA for the CDR3 is TGTGCCAGTAGTATTGAGCAGGGTTTTAACTATGGCTACACCTTC. The encoded protein is CASSIEQGFNYGYTF.

This clone was found many times. The genes are TRBV28 and TRBJ1-5, with 8 positions matching TRBD1. The CDR3 length is 14 residues. Germline V gives CDR1 MDHEN, CDR2 SYDVKM. V shed 4 bases, J shed 6 bases, and the junction held 5 bases outside the gene matches. Here the CDR3 DNA reads TGTGCCAGCAGTTCCACAGGGGGTGCTCAGCCCCAGCATTTT. Protein sequence: CASSSTGGAQPQHF.

This clone rates as medium-sized. V gene TRBV4-2 combines with J gene TRBJ1-5, with no clear D. The V gene's germline CDR1 is LGHNA and CDR2 YNFKEQ. V was shortened by 0 bases and J by 11 bases, with 17 bases between the two germline ends. The CDR3 is 15 residues long. CDR3 amino acids: CASSQEWEALGTQHF. In DNA form, the CDR3 reads TGTGCCAGCAGCCAAGAGTGGGAGGCTCTGGGGACCCAGCATTTT.

This clone occurred many times. The genes are TRBV20-1 and TRBJ2-3; perhaps TRBD1 as D (5 bases). The length of the CDR3 is 12 residues. Germline lookup yields CDR1 DFQATT and CDR2 SNEGSKA (reference sequence). The V gene lost 6 bases and the J gene lost 2 bases, with 9 bases spanning the gap. CDR3 sequence (DNA): TGCAGTGCCCCGGACAACACAGATACGCAGTATTTT. As protein: CSAPDNTDTQYF.

There are many counts of this clone. The chain carries TRBV27 and TRBJ1-5; D call uncertain. CDR1 is MNHEY and CDR2 is SMNVEV in the germline V gene (reference sequence). This CDR3 contains 12 residues. The ends were cut back, 6 bases at V and 3 bases at J, with 6 bases in the middle. CDR3 protein: CASRHLNQPQHF. CDR3 in DNA: TGTGCCAGCAGGCACCTCAATCAGCCCCAGCATTTT.

This clone was seen at least ten times. V gene TRBV10-2 combines with J gene TRBJ1-6, with a weak D call TRBD1 (6 bases). Germline CDR1 WSHSY, CDR2 SAAADI. V lost 6 bases and J lost 6, with 15 bases in between. The CDR3 runs to 15 residues. CDR3 nucleotides: TGCGCCAGCAGACGCGGACAGTCTTTTAATTCACCCCTCCACTTT. It translates to CASRRGQSFNSPLHF.

This clone occurred many times. This chain links TRBV7-2 with TRBJ2-5; D possibly corresponds to TRBD1 (6 bases). The V end lost 5 bases, the J end lost 2 bases, and 12 bases lay between the germline ends. This CDR3 contains 14 residues. Germline V gene data show CDR1 as SGHTA and CDR2 as FQGNSA. Here the CDR3 reads CASSPSRGQETQYF. The CDR3 coding sequence is TGTGCCAGCAGCCCCTCGAGGGGGCAAGAGACCCAGTACTTC. Variable domain in full (rest from reference TRBV7-2 and TRBJ2-5): GAGVSQSPSNKVTEKGKDVELRCDPISGHTALYWYRQSLGQGLEFLIYFQGNSAPDKSGLPSDRFSAERTGGSVSTLTIQRTQQEDSAVYLCASSPSRGQETQYFGPGTRLLVL.

This clone came up many times. The CDR3: CASSVWDRGHDGELFF. The CDR3 DNA reads as TGTGCCAGCAGCGTATGGGACAGGGGGCACGACGGGGAGCTGTTTTTT. The V and J genes are TRBV9 and TRBJ2-2, with 12 bases aligning to TRBD1. J was trimmed by 7 bases and V by 1 base; bases with no gene match: 5. The germline V gene encodes CDR1 SGDLS and CDR2 YYNGEE. This CDR3 region has 16 residues. Full variable domain (outside the CDR3, taken from reference TRBV9 and TRBJ2-2): DSGVTQTPKHLITATGQRVTLRCSPRSGDLSVYWYQQSLDQGLQFLIQYYNGEERAKGNILERFSAQQFPDLHSELNLSSLELGDSALYFCASSVWDRGHDGELFFGEGSRLTVL.

As regards this clone: A much larger clone differs from this one at a single base, so this may be a read error. The sample carries other DNA sequences with the same CDR3. V and J are TRBV7-9 and TRBJ1-4; tentative D call: TRBD1 (5 bases). Germline V gene sequence: CDR1 SEHNR, CDR2 FQNEAQ (reference sequence). The length of the CDR3 is 14 residues. CDR3 protein: CASSAGSTNEKLFF. DNA of the CDR3: TGTGCCAGCAGCGCAGGGTCCACTAATGAAAAACTGTTCTTT.

The V gene is TRBV2, the J gene TRBJ1-6; 8 bases are shared with TRBD1. The CDR3 spans 14 residues. The V gene end was trimmed by 4 bases and the J gene end by 10 bases; junction bases not matched to a gene: 6. Per the germline V gene, CDR1 is SNHLY and CDR2 is FYNNEI. The CDR3 is CASSVGTGSSPLHF. CDR3 bases: TGTGCCAGCAGTGTCGGGACAGGTTCGTCACCCCTCCACTTT.

Turning to this clone: Possible read error: a much larger clone is one base away. This chain uses TRBV9 with TRBJ2-3; the D gene is possibly TRBD1 (5 bases). This CDR3 has 14 residues. Germline CDR1 is SGDLS and CDR2 is YYNGEE. Between the trimmed V and J ends, which lost 9 bases and 5 bases, there was a span of 19 bases. CDR3 sequence: CANTTYQGGDTQYF. Written as DNA, the CDR3 is TGTGCCAACACCACGTACCAGGGTGGAGATACGCAGTATTTT.

This clone was seen at least ten times. The J gene is TRBJ2-3, the V gene TRBV20-1; 7 nucleotides agree with TRBD1. V shed 4 bases and J 1 base; nucleotides not matched to a gene: 8. The germline CDR1 and CDR2 sequences are DFQATT and SNEGSKA (reference sequence). The CDR3 contains 15 residues. DNA of the CDR3: TGCAGTGCTACCTCCAGGGGGAATCGCACAGATACGCAGTATTTT. It translates to CSATSRGNRTDTQYF.

This clone ranks as medium-sized. The CDR3 sequence: CSARVTGRDTGELFF. In nucleotides, the CDR3 is TGCAGTGCTAGAGTGACCGGGAGAGACACCGGGGAGCTGTTTTTT. This chain connects TRBV20-1 to TRBJ2-2, with D possibly TRBD2 on 6 matching bases. Looked up from germline, CDR1 is DFQATT and CDR2 is SNEGSKA (reference sequence). This CDR3 has 15 residues. Trimming stripped 1 base from V and 3 bases from J, with 12 bases between.

This clone was recorded many times. Other DNA sequences in this specimen translate into the identical CDR3. The V and J genes are TRBV29-1 and TRBJ2-7; D ambiguous. V was cut by 0 bases and J by 2 bases, with 11 bases left in between. The CDR3 contains 14 residues. In germline, CDR1 is SQVTM, CDR2 ANQGSEA. In DNA form, the CDR3 reads TGCAGCGTTGAAGATCCCGACCAAACCTACGAGCAGTACTTC. Residues: CSVEDPDQTYEQYF.

The table lists this clone with many counts. This CDR3 reads CSANRDRWYEQYF. CDR3 DNA: TGCAGTGCTAACAGGGACAGGTGGTACGAGCAGTACTTC. V is TRBV20-1 and J is TRBJ2-7, with TRBD1 matching 8 bases. Looked up from germline, CDR1 is DFQATT and CDR2 is SNEGSKA (reference sequence). Trimming cost V 4 bases and J 4 bases; bases outside gene matches: 6. CDR3 size: 13 residues.

This clone came up many times. The chain is built from TRBV14 and TRBJ2-7, with 7 positions matching TRBD1. The CDR3 covers 16 residues. Germline V lookup: CDR1 SGHDN, CDR2 FVKESK. With 2 bases clipped from V and 4 bases from J, the junction kept 11 bases outside the gene matches. The CDR3 DNA sequence: TGTGCCAGCAGCCAAACAGGGGCCCCTACATCTTACGAGCAGTACTTC. Translation: CASSQTGAPTSYEQYF.

The chain links TRBV27 to TRBJ2-2, with D possibly TRBD2 on 5 matching bases. Germline CDR1 reads MNHEY; CDR2 reads SMNVEV (reference sequence). Trimming pared 3 bases from V and 9 bases from J, leaving 23 bases between. The CDR3 totals 17 residues. CDR3: CASSFIAVLGTGWELFF. CDR3 DNA: TGTGCCAGCAGTTTCATCGCGGTACTAGGTACTGGCTGGGAGCTGTTTTTT.

This clone was seen ten or more times. Just one base apart from a much larger clone, this may be a read error. The sample carries other DNA sequences with the same CDR3. V is TRBV27 and J is TRBJ1-1; no clear D gene. The CDR3 spans 13 residues. CDR1 is MNHEY, CDR2 SMNVEV, per germline (reference sequence). CDR3 region: CASTSQFNTEAFF. The CDR3 bases are TGTGCCAGCACTTCACAGTTTAACACTGAAGCTTTCTTC.

In this sample, this clone turned up many times. V usage is TRBV5-1 and J usage is TRBJ2-7; perhaps TRBD1 as D (5 bases). Germline CDR1 reads SGHRS; CDR2 reads YFSETQ. Trimming took 2 bases from V and 5 from J, leaving 8 bases between them. The CDR3 covers 12 residues. In nucleotides, the CDR3 is TGCGCCAGCAGCTTACCCAGGGACGAGCAGTACTTC. It yields the protein CASSLPRDEQYF. Using reference TRBV5-1 and TRBJ2-7 for the parts outside the CDR3, the full variable domain is KAGVTQTPRYLIKTRGQQVTLSCSPISGHRSVSWYQQTPGQGLQFLFEYFSETQRNKGNFPGRFSGRQFSNSRSEMNVSTLELGDSALYLCASSLPRDEQYFGPGTRLTVT.